Described below is a single T cell receptor beta chain sequence and its context. Its antigen remains unknown. The data stem from a study of glioma-infiltrating T cells. CDR1 MNHNS and CDR2 SASEGT come from the germline V gene. The CDR3 covers 16 residues. V lost 6 bases to trimming and J lost 4 bases; unmatched junction nucleotides: 15. Study-level results: Tissue and blood shared very few CDR3 sequences.

Amplification of TCR alpha and beta CDR3 regions from RNA used iRepertoire nested multiplex PCR. For one-step reverse transcription and amplification, about 90-450 ng of tissue mRNA or PBMC total RNA was used. One entry per CDR3 protein, called by TCRdb with MiXCR from the multiplex PCR reads. This sample has 4,300 or so distinct CDR3 sequences, with around 25% found just once. The sequence was obtained from a human donor with low-grade glioma or glioblastoma, undergoing nonglioma brain surgery, or in good health (not recorded which). The gene calls are TRBV6-1 and TRBJ2-7; 7 bases match TRBD1. The sequenced material came from glioma tissue, nonneoplastic brain tissue, or PBMCs (not recorded which). The CDR3 loop is CASSPGQAGASYEQYF. In DNA form, the CDR3 reads TGTGCCAGCAGCCCAGGACAGGCCGGGGCAAGTTACGAGCAGTACTTC.